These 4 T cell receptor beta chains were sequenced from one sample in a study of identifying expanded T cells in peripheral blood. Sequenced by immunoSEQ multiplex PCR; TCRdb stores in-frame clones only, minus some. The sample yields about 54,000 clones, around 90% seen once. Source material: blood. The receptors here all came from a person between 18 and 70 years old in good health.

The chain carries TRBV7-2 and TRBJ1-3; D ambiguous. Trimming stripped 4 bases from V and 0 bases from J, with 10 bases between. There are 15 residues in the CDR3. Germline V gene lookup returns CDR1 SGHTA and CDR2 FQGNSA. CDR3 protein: CASSYSFSSGNTIYF. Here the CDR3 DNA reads TGTGCCAGCAGCTACAGCTTTTCCTCTGGAAACACCATATATTTT.

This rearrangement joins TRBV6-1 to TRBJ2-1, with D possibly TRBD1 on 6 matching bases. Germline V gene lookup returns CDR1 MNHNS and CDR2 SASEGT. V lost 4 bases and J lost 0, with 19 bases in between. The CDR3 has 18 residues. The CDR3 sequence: CASSAGPGQLISYNEQFF. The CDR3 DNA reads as TGTGCCAGCAGTGCAGGGCCGGGACAACTAATCTCCTACAATGAGCAGTTCTTC.

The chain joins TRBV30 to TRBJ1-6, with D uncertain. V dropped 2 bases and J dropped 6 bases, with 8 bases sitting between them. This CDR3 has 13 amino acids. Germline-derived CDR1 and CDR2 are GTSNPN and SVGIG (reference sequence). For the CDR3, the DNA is TGTGCCTGGAGTCAACAGATTAATTCACCCCTCCACTTT. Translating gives CAWSQQINSPLHF.

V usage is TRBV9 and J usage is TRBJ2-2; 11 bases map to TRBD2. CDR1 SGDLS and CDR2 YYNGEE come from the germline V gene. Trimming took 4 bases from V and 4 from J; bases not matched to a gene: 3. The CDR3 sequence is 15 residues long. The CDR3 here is CASSRGLAATGELFF. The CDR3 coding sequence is TGTGCCAGCAGCCGGGGACTAGCGGCCACCGGGGAGCTGTTTTTT.